These T cell receptor beta chains were read from a single sample in a study of identical twins. TCRdb independently ran MiXCR on the 5' RACE reads; one entry per CDR3 protein. This table has hundreds of thousands of distinct CDR3 sequences, roughly 12% appearing once. This sample also appeared in a second study, on yellow fever vaccine responses in identical twins.

Sequencing was carried out using PBMCs. The receptor source for this set is a woman between 18 and 30 years old in good health. Each CDR3 is given with its conserved first and last residue.

V gene,J gene,CDR3 protein
TRBV6-1,TRBJ2-2,CASCKGLESTGELFF
TRBV28,TRBJ2-1,CASSDDRGLAGGSYNEQFF
TRBV27,TRBJ2-6,CASSLFSGQGPGANVLTF
TRBV6-4,TRBJ1-6,CASSEGARGLSPLHF
TRBV20-1,TRBJ2-3,CSALDRSSTDTQYF
TRBV13,TRBJ2-7,CASSLGLPKYEQYF
TRBV20-1,TRBJ1-4,CSARRDGGTGNEKLFF
TRBV5-1,TRBJ2-1,CASSPRDYPYNEQFF
TRBV6-1,TRBJ1-1,CASRKIPTEAFF
TRBV5-1,TRBJ2-5,CASSSGRRGDQETQYF
TRBV20-1,TRBJ2-3,CSAGPRSDTQYF
TRBV7-2,TRBJ2-2,CASSASYPGPDTGELFF
TRBV7-2,TRBJ2-5,CASSFPVEREVQETQYF
TRBV7-8,TRBJ2-1,CASSLGAGLARDEQFF
TRBV7-2,TRBJ2-1,CASSRQTGGAYNEQFF
TRBV5-5,TRBJ2-1,CASSLGVYNEQFF
TRBV7-8,TRBJ2-1,CASSLAVVAAAPSNEQFF
TRBV5-1,TRBJ2-3,CASSLGPGGGWTDTQYF
TRBV7-2,TRBJ1-4,CASSRTGTGNEKLFF
TRBV10-2,TRBJ2-2,CASSGTTGELFF
TRBV12-3/TRBV12-4,TRBJ1-1,CASTPWPPTEAFF
TRBV27,TRBJ1-2,CASKPHGSYSLGYTF
TRBV11-2,TRBJ2-2,CASSFSSGYTGELFF
TRBV6-1,TRBJ2-3,CASSQRLAGGPGGTDTQYF
TRBV3-1,TRBJ2-7,CASSPRTGWDEQYF
TRBV18,TRBJ2-7,CASSPGTVFYEQYF
TRBV28,TRBJ2-7,CASSLVSGRHYEQYF
TRBV4-1,TRBJ1-5,CASSQEFVNHQPQHF
TRBV18,TRBJ1-4,CASSPQAGDEKLFF
TRBV3-1,TRBJ2-4,CASSQPETDIQYF
TRBV6-5,TRBJ2-2,CASSYDGYTGELFF
TRBV6-6,TRBJ1-3,CASTAGTGNTIYF
TRBV5-1,TRBJ2-7,CASSSRTSPVEEQYF
TRBV5-1,TRBJ2-1,CASSLMGLAGVNEQFF
TRBV12-3/TRBV12-4,TRBJ2-5,CASRHRPGGPPQETQYF
TRBV6-5,TRBJ1-1,CASSYSTAVTEAFF
TRBV12-3/TRBV12-4,TRBJ2-3,CASSFETSGTDTQYF
TRBV29-1,TRBJ2-7,CSVNAPGSSVHEQYF
TRBV5-1,TRBJ1-2,CASSLARAWAPAGYTF
TRBV20-1,TRBJ2-1,CSATGLHNEQFF
TRBV12-3/TRBV12-4,TRBJ2-7,CASTPDRREQYF